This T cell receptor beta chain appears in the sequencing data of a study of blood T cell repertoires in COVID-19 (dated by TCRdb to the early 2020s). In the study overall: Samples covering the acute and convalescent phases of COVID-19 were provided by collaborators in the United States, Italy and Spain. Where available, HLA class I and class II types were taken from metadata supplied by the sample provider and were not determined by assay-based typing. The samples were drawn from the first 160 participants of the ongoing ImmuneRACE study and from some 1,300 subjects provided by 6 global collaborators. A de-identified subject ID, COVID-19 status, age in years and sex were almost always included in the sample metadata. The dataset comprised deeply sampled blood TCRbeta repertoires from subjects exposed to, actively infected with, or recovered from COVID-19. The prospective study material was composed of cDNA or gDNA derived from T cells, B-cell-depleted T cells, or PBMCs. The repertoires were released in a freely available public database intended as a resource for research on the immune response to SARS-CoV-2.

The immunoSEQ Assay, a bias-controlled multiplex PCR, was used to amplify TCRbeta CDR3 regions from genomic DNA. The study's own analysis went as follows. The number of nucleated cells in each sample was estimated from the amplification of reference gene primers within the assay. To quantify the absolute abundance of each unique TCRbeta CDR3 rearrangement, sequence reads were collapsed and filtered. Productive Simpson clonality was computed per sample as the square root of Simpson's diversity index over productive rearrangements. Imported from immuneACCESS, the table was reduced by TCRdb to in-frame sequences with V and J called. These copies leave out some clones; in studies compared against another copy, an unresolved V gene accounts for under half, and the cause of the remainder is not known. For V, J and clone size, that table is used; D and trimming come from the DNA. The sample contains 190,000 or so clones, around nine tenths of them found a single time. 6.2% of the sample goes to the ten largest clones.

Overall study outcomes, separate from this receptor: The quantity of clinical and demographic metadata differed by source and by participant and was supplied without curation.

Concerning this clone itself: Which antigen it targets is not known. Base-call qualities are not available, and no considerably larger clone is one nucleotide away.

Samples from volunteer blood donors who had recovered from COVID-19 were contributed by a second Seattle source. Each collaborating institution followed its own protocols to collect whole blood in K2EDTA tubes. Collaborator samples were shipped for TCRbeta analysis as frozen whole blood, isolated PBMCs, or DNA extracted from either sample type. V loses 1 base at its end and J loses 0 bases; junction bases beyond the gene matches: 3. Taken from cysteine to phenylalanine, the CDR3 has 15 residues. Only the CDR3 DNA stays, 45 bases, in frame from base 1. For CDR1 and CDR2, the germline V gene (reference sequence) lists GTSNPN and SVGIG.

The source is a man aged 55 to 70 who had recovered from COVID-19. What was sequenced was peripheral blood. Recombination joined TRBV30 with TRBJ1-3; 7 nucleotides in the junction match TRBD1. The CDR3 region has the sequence CAWSGGQHSGNTIYF. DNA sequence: TGTGCCTGGAGTGGGGGACAGCACTCTGGAAACACCATATATTTT.